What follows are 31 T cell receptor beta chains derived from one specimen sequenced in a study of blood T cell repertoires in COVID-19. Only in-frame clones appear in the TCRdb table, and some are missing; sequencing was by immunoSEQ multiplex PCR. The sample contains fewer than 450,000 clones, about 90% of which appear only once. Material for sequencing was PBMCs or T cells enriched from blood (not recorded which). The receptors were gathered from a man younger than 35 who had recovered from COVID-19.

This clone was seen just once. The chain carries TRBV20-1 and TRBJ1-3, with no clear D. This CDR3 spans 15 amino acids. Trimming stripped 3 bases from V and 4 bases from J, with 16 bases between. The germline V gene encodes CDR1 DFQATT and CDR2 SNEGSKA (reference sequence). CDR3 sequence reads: CSASSVRSGGNTIYF. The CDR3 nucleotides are TGCAGTGCTAGTTCGGTCCGGAGCGGGGGAAACACCATATATTTT.

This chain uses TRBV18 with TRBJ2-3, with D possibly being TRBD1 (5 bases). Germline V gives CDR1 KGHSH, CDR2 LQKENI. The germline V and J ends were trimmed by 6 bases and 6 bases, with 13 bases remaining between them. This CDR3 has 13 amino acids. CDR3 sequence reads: CASSLRAGDTQYF. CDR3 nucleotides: TGTGCCAGCTCCCTCCGGGCAGGGGATACGCAGTATTTT.

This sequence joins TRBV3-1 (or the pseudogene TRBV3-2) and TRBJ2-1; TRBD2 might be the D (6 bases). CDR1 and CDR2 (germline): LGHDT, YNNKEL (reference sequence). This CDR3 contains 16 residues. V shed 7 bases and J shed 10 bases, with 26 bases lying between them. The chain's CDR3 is CASILSGTYGGGEQFF. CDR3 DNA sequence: TGTGCCAGCATACTGTCCGGGACCTACGGGGGTGGAGAGCAGTTCTTC.

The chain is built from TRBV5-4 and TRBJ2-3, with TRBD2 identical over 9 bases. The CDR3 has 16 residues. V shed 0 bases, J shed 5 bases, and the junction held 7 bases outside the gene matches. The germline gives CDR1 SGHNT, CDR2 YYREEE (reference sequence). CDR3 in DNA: TGTGCCAGCAGCTTGGCCGTAGCGGGAGAGGGAGATACGCAGTATTTT. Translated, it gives CASSLAVAGEGDTQYF.

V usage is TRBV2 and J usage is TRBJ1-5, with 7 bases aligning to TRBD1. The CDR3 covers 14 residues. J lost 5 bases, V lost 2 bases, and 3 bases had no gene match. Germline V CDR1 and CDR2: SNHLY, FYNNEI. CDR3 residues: CASSEQGVDQPQHF. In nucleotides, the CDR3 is TGTGCCAGCAGTGAACAGGGGGTTGATCAGCCCCAGCATTTT.

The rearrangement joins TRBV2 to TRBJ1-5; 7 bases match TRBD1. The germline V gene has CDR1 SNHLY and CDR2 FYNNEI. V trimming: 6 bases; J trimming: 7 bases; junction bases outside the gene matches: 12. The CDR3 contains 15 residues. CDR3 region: CASSQSGGLGQPQHF. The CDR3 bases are TGTGCCAGCAGCCAATCAGGGGGATTGGGGCAGCCCCAGCATTTT.

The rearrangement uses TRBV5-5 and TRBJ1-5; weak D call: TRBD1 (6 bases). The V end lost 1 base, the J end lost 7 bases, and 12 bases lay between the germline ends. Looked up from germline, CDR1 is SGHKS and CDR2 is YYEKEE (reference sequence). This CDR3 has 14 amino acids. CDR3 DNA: TGTGCCAGCAGCTTGCGGACAGTAGACCAGCCCCAGCATTTT. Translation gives CASSLRTVDQPQHF.

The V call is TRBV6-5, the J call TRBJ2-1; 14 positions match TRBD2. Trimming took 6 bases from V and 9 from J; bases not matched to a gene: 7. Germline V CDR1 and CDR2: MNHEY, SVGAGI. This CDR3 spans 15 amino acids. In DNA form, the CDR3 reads TGTGCCAGCAGCGCCGGACTAGCGGGGGGAGTTGAGCAGTTCTTC. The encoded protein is CASSAGLAGGVEQFF.

CDR3 amino acids: CASSFEDEQFF. In nucleotides, the CDR3 is TGTGCCAGCAGCTTCGAGGATGAGCAGTTCTTC. The rearrangement joins TRBV7-9 to TRBJ2-1; D is uncertain. The CDR3 runs to 11 residues. In germline, CDR1 is SEHNR, CDR2 FQNEAQ (reference sequence). V was shortened by 3 bases and J by 8 bases, with 5 bases between the two germline ends.

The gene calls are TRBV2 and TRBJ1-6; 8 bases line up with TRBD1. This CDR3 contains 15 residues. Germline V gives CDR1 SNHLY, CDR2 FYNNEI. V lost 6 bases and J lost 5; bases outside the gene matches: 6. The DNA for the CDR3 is TGTGCCAGCAGCCGACAGGGGTACGATAATTCACCCCTCCACTTT. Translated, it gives CASSRQGYDNSPLHF.

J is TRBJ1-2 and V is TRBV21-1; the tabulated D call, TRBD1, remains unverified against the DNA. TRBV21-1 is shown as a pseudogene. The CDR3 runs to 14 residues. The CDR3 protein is CASTPGQGEIGYTF. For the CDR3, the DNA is TGTGCCAGCACACCGGGACAGGGAGAAATTGGCTACACCTTC.

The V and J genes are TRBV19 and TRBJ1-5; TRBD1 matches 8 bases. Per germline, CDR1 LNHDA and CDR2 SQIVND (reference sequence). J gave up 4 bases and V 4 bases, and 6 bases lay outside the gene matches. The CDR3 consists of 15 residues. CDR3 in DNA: TGTGCCAGTAGTACAGAGGGACAGGATAATCAGCCCCAGCATTTT. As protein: CASSTEGQDNQPQHF.

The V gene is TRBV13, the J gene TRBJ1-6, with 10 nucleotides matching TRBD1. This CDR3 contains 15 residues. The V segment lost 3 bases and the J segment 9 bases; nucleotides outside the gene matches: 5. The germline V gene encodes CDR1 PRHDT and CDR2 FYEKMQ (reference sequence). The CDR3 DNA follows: TGTGCCAGCAGCTTCAGGGACAGGGGTGGTTCACCCCTCCACTTT. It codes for CASSFRDRGGSPLHF.

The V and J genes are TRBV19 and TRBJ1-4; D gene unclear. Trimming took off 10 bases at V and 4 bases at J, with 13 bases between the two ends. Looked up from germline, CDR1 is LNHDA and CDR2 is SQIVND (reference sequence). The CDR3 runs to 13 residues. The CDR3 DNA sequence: TGTGCCACCCAAGCCGGGTTTAATGAAAAACTGTTTTTT. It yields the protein CATQAGFNEKLFF.

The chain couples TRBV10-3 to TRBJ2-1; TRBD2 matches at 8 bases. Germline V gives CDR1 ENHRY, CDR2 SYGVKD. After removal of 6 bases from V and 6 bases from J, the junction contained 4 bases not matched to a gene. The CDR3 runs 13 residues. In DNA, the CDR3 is TGTGCCATCAGGGCTAGCGGGCCCAATGAGCAGTTCTTC. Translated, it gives CAIRASGPNEQFF.

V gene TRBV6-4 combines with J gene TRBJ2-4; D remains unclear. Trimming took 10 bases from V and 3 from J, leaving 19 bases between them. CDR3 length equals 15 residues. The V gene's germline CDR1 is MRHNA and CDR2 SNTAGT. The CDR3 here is CAIFESGANKNIQYF. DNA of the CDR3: TGTGCCATCTTCGAGTCGGGTGCCAACAAAAACATTCAGTACTTC.

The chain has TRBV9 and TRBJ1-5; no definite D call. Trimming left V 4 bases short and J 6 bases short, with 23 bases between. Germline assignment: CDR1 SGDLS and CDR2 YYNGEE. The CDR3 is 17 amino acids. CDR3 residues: CASSLSTRESGVQPQHF. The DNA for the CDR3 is TGTGCCAGCAGCCTATCAACCCGGGAGAGTGGGGTTCAGCCCCAGCATTTT.

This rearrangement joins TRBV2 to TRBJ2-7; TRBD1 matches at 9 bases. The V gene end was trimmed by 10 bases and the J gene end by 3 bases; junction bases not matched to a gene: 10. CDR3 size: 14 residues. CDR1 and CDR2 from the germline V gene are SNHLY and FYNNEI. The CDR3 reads CATGQGMLSYEQYF. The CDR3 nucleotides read TGTGCCACTGGACAGGGGATGCTAAGCTACGAGCAGTACTTC.

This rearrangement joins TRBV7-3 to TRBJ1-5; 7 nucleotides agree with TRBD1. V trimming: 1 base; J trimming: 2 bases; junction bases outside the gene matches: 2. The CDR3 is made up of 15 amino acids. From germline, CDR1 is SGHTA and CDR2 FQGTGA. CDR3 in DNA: TGTGCCAGCAGCTTAAATGGACAGGGCAATCAGCCCCAGCATTTT. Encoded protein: CASSLNGQGNQPQHF.

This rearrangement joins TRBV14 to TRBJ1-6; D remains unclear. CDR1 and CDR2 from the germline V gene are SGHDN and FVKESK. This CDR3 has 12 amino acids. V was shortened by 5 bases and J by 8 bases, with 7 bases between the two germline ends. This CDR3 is CASSNRYSPLHF. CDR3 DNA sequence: TGTGCCAGCAGCAACAGATATTCACCCCTCCACTTT.

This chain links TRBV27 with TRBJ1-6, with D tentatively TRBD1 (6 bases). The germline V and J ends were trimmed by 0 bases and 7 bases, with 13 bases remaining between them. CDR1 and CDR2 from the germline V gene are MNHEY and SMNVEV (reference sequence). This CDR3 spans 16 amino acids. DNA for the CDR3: TGTGCCAGCAGTTTATCGAACAGGGTCACGAATTCACCCCTCCACTTT. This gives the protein CASSLSNRVTNSPLHF.

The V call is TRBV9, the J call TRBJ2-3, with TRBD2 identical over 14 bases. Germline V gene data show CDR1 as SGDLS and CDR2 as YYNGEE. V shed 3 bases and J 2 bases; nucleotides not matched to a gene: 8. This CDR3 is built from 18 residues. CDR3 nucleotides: TGTGCCAGCAGCGCAACCGGGACTAGCGGGGGTACCACAGATACGCAGTATTTT. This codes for CASSATGTSGGTTDTQYF.

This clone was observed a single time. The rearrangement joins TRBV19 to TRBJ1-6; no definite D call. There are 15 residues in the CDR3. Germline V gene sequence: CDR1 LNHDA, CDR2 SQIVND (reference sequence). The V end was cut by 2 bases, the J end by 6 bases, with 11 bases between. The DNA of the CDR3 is TGTGCCAGTAGTATAACTCCGGGAGTTAATTCACCCCTCCACTTT. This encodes CASSITPGVNSPLHF.

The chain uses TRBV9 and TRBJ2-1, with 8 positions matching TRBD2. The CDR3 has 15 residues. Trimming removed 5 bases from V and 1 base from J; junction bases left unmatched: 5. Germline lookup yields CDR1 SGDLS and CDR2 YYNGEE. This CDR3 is CASSNSGASYNEQFF. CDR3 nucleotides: TGTGCCAGCAGTAATAGCGGGGCTTCCTACAATGAGCAGTTCTTC.

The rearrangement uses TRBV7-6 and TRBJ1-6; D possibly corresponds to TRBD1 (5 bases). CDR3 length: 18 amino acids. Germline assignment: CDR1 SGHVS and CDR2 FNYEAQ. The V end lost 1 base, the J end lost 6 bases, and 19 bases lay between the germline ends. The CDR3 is CASSLGGEGRVSNSPLHF. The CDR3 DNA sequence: TGTGCCAGCAGCTTAGGCGGGGAGGGCAGGGTGAGTAATTCACCCCTCCACTTT.

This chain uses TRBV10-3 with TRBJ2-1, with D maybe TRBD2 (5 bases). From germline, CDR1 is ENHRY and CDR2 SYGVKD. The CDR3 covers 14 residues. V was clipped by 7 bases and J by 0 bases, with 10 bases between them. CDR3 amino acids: CAIKGGSSYNEQFF. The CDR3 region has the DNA TGTGCCATCAAGGGTGGGAGCTCCTACAATGAGCAGTTCTTC.

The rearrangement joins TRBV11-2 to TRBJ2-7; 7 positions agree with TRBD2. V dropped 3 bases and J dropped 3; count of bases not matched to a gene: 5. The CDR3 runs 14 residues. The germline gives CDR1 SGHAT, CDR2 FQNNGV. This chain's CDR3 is CASSFAGTNYEQYF. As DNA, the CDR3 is TGTGCCAGCAGCTTCGCCGGGACTAACTACGAGCAGTACTTC.

The CDR3 region is CAISGTEDIQYF. The CDR3 DNA is TGTGCCATCTCGGGTACGGAGGACATTCAGTACTTC. V gene TRBV10-3 combines with J gene TRBJ2-4; D might be TRBD2 (5 bases). The length of the CDR3 is 12 residues. V dropped 8 bases and J dropped 8 bases, with 13 bases sitting between them. CDR1 and CDR2 (germline): ENHRY, SYGVKD.

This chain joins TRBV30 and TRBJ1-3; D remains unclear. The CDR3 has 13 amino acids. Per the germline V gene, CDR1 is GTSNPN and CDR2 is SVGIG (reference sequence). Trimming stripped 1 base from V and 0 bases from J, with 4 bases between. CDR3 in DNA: TGTGCCTGGAGTGGAGACTCTGGAAACACCATATATTTT. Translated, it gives CAWSGDSGNTIYF.

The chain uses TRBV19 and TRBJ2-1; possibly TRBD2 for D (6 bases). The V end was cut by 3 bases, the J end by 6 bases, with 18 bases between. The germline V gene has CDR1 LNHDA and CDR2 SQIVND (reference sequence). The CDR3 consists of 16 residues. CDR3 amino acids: CASSMSPGLPLNEQFF. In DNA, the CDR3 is TGTGCCAGTAGTATGTCTCCGGGACTCCCTCTCAATGAGCAGTTCTTC.

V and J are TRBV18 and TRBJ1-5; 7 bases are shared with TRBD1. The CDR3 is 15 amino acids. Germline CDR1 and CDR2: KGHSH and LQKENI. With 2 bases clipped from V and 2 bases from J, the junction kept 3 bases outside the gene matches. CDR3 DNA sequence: TGTGCCAGCTCACCAGGGGACAGAGGCAATCAGCCCCAGCATTTT. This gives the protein CASSPGDRGNQPQHF.